Listed below are T cell receptor beta chains from one sample, sequenced in a study of T-cell reconstitution after alpha-beta-depleted transplantation in children. TCRdb used MiXCR to reprocess the PCR reads, holding one entry per CDR3 protein. Of some 400,000 distinct CDR3 sequences listed, 20% are singletons. The sample consisted of PBMCs from the stem cell graft donor, taken from the stem cell graft. These receptor sequences come from a human donor who donated a stem cell graft to a child with acute myeloid leukemia. Both conserved end residues are part of each CDR3. A D gene is named only where the DNA matches it firmly. Some rows have no size entry. The others give once, few or many, or a class for an expanded clone.

j_gene | d_gene | abundance | v_gene | CDR3nt | CDR3aa
TRBJ2-7 | TRBD2 | many | TRBV12-3/TRBV12-4 | TGTGCCAGCAGGGGACTAGCGGGAGAATACGAGCAGTACTTC | CASRGLAGEYEQYF
TRBJ1-5 | . | many | TRBV29-1 | TGCAGCGTTGAAGGCAGGGCTTATAGCAATCAGCCCCAGCATTTT | CSVEGRAYSNQPQHF
TRBJ2-7 | TRBD2 | . | TRBV7-6 | TGTGCCAGCAGGTCCGGGACTAGCGGGAGTTACGAGCAGTACTTC | CASRSGTSGSYEQYF
TRBJ2-7 | TRBD2 | many | TRBV7-6 | TGTGCCAGCAGCTTAGATGGACTAGGGGCTACCTACGAGCAGTACTTC | CASSLDGLGATYEQYF
TRBJ1-1 | . | . | TRBV5-1 | TGCGCCAGCAGCTTGGGTCCGGGGGCTGAAGCTTTCTTT | CASSLGPGAEAFF
TRBJ1-1 | . | . | TRBV5-1 | TGCGCCAGCAGCTTGAGCAAATCGAGCACTGAAGCTTTCTTT | CASSLSKSSTEAFF
TRBJ2-1 | TRBD2 | many | TRBV20-1 | TGCAGTGCTATTTATCCGGGACTAGCGGATTACAATGAGCAGTTCTTC | CSAIYPGLADYNEQFF
TRBJ2-7 | . | many | TRBV20-1 | TGCAGTGCTATACTCCAGGGCGAGCAGTACTTC | CSAILQGEQYF
TRBJ2-7 | TRBD2 | . | TRBV10-2 | TGCGCCAGCAGTGAGTCGGGACTAGGCTACGAGCAGTACTTC | CASSESGLGYEQYF
TRBJ2-1 | . | . | TRBV15 | TGTGCCACCAGCAGAGATAAAGTTAGCAATGAGCAGTTCTTC | CATSRDKVSNEQFF
TRBJ2-7 | TRBD1 | many | TRBV29-1 | TGCAGCGGGGGGACAGGTTCCTACGAGCAGTACTTC | CSGGTGSYEQYF
TRBJ1-2 | . | few | TRBV12-3/TRBV12-4 | TGTGCCAGCCTCAGGGTGGGGGACTATGGCTACACCTTC | CASLRVGDYGYTF
TRBJ2-7 | TRBD1 | few | TRBV7-2 | TGTGCCAGCAGCTTCGACAGGGGGCCCTACGAGCAGTACTTC | CASSFDRGPYEQYF
TRBJ2-1 | . | . | TRBV25-1 | TGTGCCAGCACAAACCCCCCTGACTACACCTCCTACAATGAGCAGTTCTTC | CASTNPPDYTSYNEQFF
TRBJ2-7 | TRBD1 | many | TRBV20-1 | TGCAGTTCACGGGACAGCACCTACGAGCAGTACTTC | CSSRDSTYEQYF
TRBJ2-7 | . | . | TRBV4-3 | TGCGCCAGCAGTTTAAGCACTCTCTACGAGCAGTACTTC | CASSLSTLYEQYF
TRBJ2-7 | . | few | TRBV6-5 | TGTGCCAGCAGTTACTTCCCTGGAGGGCGGTACGAGCAGTACTTC | CASSYFPGGRYEQYF
TRBJ2-3 | . | few | TRBV10-3 | TGTGCCATCAGGAGCGGGTACGGCACAGATACGCAGTATTTT | CAIRSGYGTDTQYF
TRBJ1-1 | . | many | TRBV5-1 | TGCGCCAGCAGGGGCGACACGAACACTGAAGCTTTCTTT | CASRGDTNTEAFF
TRBJ2-1 | TRBD2 | few | TRBV28 | TGTGCCAGCAGTTTAGGACTAGCGGGATCCGGACACCTGGACAATGAGCAGTTCTTC | CASSLGLAGSGHLDNEQFF
TRBJ1-5 | TRBD1 | many | TRBV6-1 | TGTGCCAGCAGTCCTACAGGGGAGAATCAGCCCCAGCATTTT | CASSPTGENQPQHF
TRBJ2-7 | . | . | TRBV2 | TGTGCCAGTCGGATCTACGAGCAGTACTTC | CASRIYEQYF
TRBJ2-7 | . | few | TRBV20-1 | TGCAGTGCAAAGACAGGAATCAAATTCTACGAGCAGTACTTC | CSAKTGIKFYEQYF
TRBJ1-2 | . | . | TRBV6-1 | TGTGCCAGCAGTGAAAGGGTCTCCACCTATGGCTACACCTTC | CASSERVSTYGYTF
TRBJ2-3 | . | few | TRBV30 | TGTGCCTGGAGTGTATCCCGCCTTGTTGGACTAACTAGCACAGATACGCAGTATTTT | CAWSVSRLVGLTSTDTQYF
TRBJ2-7 | . | few | TRBV11-2 | TGTGCCAGCAGCCATACAGTGACCTACGAGCAGTACTTC | CASSHTVTYEQYF
TRBJ2-7 | . | few | TRBV7-2 | TGTGCCAGCAGCTTTGGGTGGGCGTCCTACGAGCAGTACTTC | CASSFGWASYEQYF
TRBJ2-1 | . | . | TRBV24-1 | TGTGCCACCAGTGATAGTTCAGATCGCCTGAGAAGACCCTCCTACAATGAGCAGTTCTTC | CATSDSSDRLRRPSYNEQFF
TRBJ2-1 | . | many | TRBV12-3/TRBV12-4 | TGTGCCAGCAGCAAAACAGGGTCGGGCAATGAGCAGTTCTTC | CASSKTGSGNEQFF
TRBJ2-2 | TRBD2 | few | TRBV7-3 | TGTGCCAGCACGACCTCTGTAGCGGGCGGGGAGCTGTTTTTT | CASTTSVAGGELFF
TRBJ2-6 | . | . | TRBV7-6 | TGTGCCAGCAGCTTAGTTGGGACAGAAGCGGGAGCTGGGGCCAACGTCCTGACTTTC | CASSLVGTEAGAGANVLTF
TRBJ2-1 | . | many | TRBV20-1 | TGCAGTGCTAAGAAGCCCGCCTCCTACAATGAGCAGTTCTTC | CSAKKPASYNEQFF
TRBJ2-4 | . | . | TRBV12-3/TRBV12-4 | TGTGCCAGCAGTTCCTCCGGGTGGGCCAAAAACATTCAGTACTTC | CASSSSGWAKNIQYF
TRBJ2-7 | . | few | TRBV20-1 | TGCAGTGTGGATGGATCCTACGAGCAGTACTTC | CSVDGSYEQYF
TRBJ2-7 | . | many | TRBV29-1 | TGCAGCGTTGGATCCAACTACGAGCAGTACTTC | CSVGSNYEQYF
TRBJ2-3 | . | . | TRBV2 | TGTGCCAGCAGTGAATATATTAGGGTCCGCACAGATACGCAGTATTTT | CASSEYIRVRTDTQYF
TRBJ2-3 | . | many | TRBV7-9 | TGTGCCAGCAGCTCTAGTGGGGATACGCAGTATTTT | CASSSSGDTQYF
TRBJ2-7 | . | few | TRBV7-9 | TGTGCCAGCAGCTCCAGGACGACCTACGAGCAGTACTTC | CASSSRTTYEQYF
TRBJ2-5 | . | few | TRBV25-1 | TGTGCCAGCAGTCTCACACAGGGTGAAGAGACCCAGTACTTC | CASSLTQGEETQYF
TRBJ2-2 | . | . | TRBV5-1 | TGCGCCAGCAGCTTGGAACTCGCAAAGGCCGGGGAGCTGTTTTTT | CASSLELAKAGELFF
TRBJ2-7 | TRBD2 | few | TRBV12-3/TRBV12-4 | TGTGCCAGCAGTTTTAAGGGACTAGCGGCCCCGGGGTACTTC | CASSFKGLAAPGYF
TRBJ2-3 | . | few | TRBV5-1 | TGCGCCAGCAGCTGGACTACGGTCTCAGGGGAGGGCCGAGATACGCAGTATTTT | CASSWTTVSGEGRDTQYF